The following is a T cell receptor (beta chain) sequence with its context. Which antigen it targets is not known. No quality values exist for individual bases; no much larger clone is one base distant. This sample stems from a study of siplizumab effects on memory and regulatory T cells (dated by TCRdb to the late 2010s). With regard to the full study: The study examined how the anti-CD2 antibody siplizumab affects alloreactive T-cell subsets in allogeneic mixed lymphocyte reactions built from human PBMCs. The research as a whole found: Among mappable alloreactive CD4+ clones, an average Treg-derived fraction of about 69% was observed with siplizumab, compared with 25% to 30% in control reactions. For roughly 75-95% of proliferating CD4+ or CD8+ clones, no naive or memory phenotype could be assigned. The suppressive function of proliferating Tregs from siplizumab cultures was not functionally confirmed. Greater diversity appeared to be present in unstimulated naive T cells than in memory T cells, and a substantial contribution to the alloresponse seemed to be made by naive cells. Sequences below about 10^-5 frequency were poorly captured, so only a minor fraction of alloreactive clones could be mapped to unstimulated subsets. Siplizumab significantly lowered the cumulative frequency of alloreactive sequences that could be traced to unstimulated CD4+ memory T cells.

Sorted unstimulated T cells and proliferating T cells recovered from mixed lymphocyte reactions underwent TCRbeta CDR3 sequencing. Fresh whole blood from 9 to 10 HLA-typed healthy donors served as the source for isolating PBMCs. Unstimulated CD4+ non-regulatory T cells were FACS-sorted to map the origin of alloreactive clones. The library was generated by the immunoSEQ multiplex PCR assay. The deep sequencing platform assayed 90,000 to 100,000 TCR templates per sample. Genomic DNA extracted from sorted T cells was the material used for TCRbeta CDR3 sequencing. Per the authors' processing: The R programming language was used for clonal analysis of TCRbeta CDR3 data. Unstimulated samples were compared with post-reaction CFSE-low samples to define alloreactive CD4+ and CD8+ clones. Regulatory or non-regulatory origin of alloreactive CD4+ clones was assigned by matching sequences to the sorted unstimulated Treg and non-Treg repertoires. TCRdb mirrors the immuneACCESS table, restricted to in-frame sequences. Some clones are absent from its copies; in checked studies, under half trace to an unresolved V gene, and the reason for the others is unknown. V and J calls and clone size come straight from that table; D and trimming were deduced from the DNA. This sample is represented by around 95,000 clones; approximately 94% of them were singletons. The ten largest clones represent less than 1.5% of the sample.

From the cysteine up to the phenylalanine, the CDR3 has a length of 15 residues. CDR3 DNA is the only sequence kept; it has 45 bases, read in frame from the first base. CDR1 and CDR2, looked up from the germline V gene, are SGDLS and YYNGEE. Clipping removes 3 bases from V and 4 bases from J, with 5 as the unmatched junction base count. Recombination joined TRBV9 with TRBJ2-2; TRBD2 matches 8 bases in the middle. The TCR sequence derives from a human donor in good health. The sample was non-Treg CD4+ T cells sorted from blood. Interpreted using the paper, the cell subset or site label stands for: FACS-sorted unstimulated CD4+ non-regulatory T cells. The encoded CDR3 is CASSAPGLGTGELFF. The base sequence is TGTGCCAGCAGCGCCCCGGGACTAGGCACCGGGGAGCTGTTTTTT.